This entry lists 27 T cell receptor beta chains sequenced from one sample in a study of blood T cell repertoires in COVID-19. The assay was immunoSEQ multiplex PCR, and TCRdb's table has in-frame clones only and misses some. The sample carries approximately 130,000 clones, 84% recorded once. The sequenced sample consisted of peripheral blood. The source of these receptors is a human donor in a cohort sampled during active COVID-19.

V gene TRBV5-1 combines with J gene TRBJ2-2; 9 bases align to TRBD1. The CDR3 is made up of 16 amino acids. Germline V gene sequence: CDR1 SGHRS, CDR2 YFSETQ. The J segment lost 6 bases and the V segment lost 3 bases, leaving 9 bases of the junction unmatched. CDR3 protein: CASSSGTGISSGELFF. In nucleotides, the CDR3 is TGCGCCAGCAGCTCGGGGACAGGGATCTCCTCCGGGGAGCTGTTTTTT.

The chain has TRBV15 and TRBJ2-5, with TRBD2 as a possible D gene (6 bases). This CDR3 spans 14 amino acids. Per germline, CDR1 LNHNV and CDR2 YYDKDF (reference sequence). V shed 1 base and J shed 7 bases, with 13 bases lying between them. CDR3 coding DNA: TGTGCCACCAGCAGAGGTGCTAGCGAGGGGACCCAGTACTTC. Translated: CATSRGASEGTQYF.

J is TRBJ1-2 and V is TRBV5-6, with TRBD1 as a possible D gene (5 bases). With 2 bases removed from V and 8 bases from J, the gap between germline ends came to 13 bases. CDR1 SGHDT and CDR2 YYEEEE come from the germline V gene. This CDR3 is built from 13 residues. The CDR3 loop is CASSFQGPYGYTF. In nucleotides, the CDR3 is TGTGCCAGCAGCTTCCAGGGCCCCTACGGCTACACCTTC.

The chain couples TRBV4-1 to TRBJ1-2; the match to TRBD1 covers 7 bases. Germline V lookup: CDR1 MGHRA, CDR2 YSYEKL. This CDR3 spans 15 amino acids. V was clipped by 10 bases and J by 3 bases; unmatched bases: 14. The CDR3, as DNA: TGCGCCACCTCCACGGCAACAGGGGTTGACTATGGCTACACCTTC. Translation gives CATSTATGVDYGYTF.

This chain joins TRBV7-2 and TRBJ2-7; 7 bases are shared with TRBD2. This CDR3 region has 16 residues. The V gene end was trimmed by 0 bases and the J gene end by 2 bases; junction bases not matched to a gene: 7. Germline V lookup: CDR1 SGHTA, CDR2 FQGNSA. In nucleotides, the CDR3 is TGTGCCAGCAGCTTAGCGCTATGGGGGGGGACCTACGAGCAGTACTTC. Protein product: CASSLALWGGTYEQYF.

V gene TRBV6-5 combines with J gene TRBJ1-2; D not resolved. Germline CDR1 reads MNHEY; CDR2 reads SVGAGI. CDR3 length equals 15 residues. V was pared by 3 bases and J by 7 bases, with 18 bases between. The CDR3 DNA is TGTGCCAGCAGTTATAAGTTCGGGCCCGGGAGTGGCTACACCTTC. Amino acids: CASSYKFGPGSGYTF.

This chain links TRBV11-3 with TRBJ2-1; 7 nucleotides match TRBD2. V shed 3 bases, J shed 0 bases, and the junction held 2 bases outside the gene matches. Germline assignment: CDR1 SGHNT and CDR2 YENEEA. The CDR3 spans 15 residues. The CDR3 spells CASSLRGSSYNEQFF. The CDR3 DNA is TGTGCCAGCAGCTTGCGGGGGAGCTCCTACAATGAGCAGTTCTTC.

The V call is TRBV6-1, the J call TRBJ1-3; no definite D call. V was trimmed by 1 base and J by 0 bases, leaving 7 bases between them. Germline loops: CDR1 MNHNS, CDR2 SASEGT. The CDR3 runs 15 residues. DNA for the CDR3: TGTGCCAGCAGTGAAGGTTACTACTCTGGAAACACCATATATTTT. Translated: CASSEGYYSGNTIYF.

The V and J genes are TRBV3-1 (or the pseudogene TRBV3-2) and TRBJ2-5; 14 bases are shared with TRBD2. Germline loops: CDR1 LGHDT, CDR2 YNNKEL (reference sequence). There are 17 residues in the CDR3. J lost 4 bases, V lost 0 bases, and 4 bases had no gene match. The DNA for the CDR3 is TGTGCCAGCAGCCAAGAGACGGGACTAGCGGGGGCAGAGACCCAGTACTTC. Translated, it gives CASSQETGLAGAETQYF.

The sample holds a few counts of this clone. The V gene is TRBV30, the J gene TRBJ2-7; maybe TRBD1 (6 bases). Germline assignment: CDR1 GTSNPN and CDR2 SVGIG (reference sequence). V was trimmed by 4 bases and J by 0 bases, leaving 7 bases between them. This CDR3 spans 12 amino acids. The CDR3 sequence is CAWKGGSYEQYF. The DNA for the CDR3 is TGTGCCTGGAAAGGGGGCTCCTACGAGCAGTACTTC.

The chain joins TRBV19 to TRBJ2-3; 7 bases are shared with TRBD1. The junction had 2 bases not matched to a gene; V was cut back by 0 bases and J by 5 bases. CDR3 length: 14 residues. Germline V gene sequence: CDR1 LNHDA, CDR2 SQIVND (reference sequence). Here the CDR3 DNA reads TGTGCCAGTAGTATAGATAGGGGGCAAGATACGCAGTATTTT. It is translated as CASSIDRGQDTQYF. The whole variable domain, filled in from reference TRBV19 and TRBJ2-3, reads DGGITQSPKYLFRKEGQNVTLSCEQNLNHDAMYWYRQDPGQGLRLIYYSQIVNDFQKGDIAEGYSVSREKKESFPLTVTSAQKNPTAFYLCASSIDRGQDTQYFGPGTRLTVL.

The genes are TRBV30 and TRBJ1-4; D might be TRBD1 (5 bases). Trimming pared 3 bases from V and 7 bases from J, leaving 21 bases between. In germline, CDR1 is GTSNPN, CDR2 SVGIG (reference sequence). The CDR3 runs 16 residues. CDR3 residues: CAWSQPRGRESEKLFF. DNA for the CDR3: TGTGCCTGGAGCCAACCCCGGGGGAGGGAGAGTGAAAAACTGTTTTTT.

The rearrangement links TRBV7-9 to TRBJ1-1, with D possibly matching TRBD1 (5 bases). Germline V gene lookup returns CDR1 SEHNR and CDR2 FQNEAQ (reference sequence). The V gene lost 5 bases and the J gene lost 7 bases, with 17 bases spanning the gap. This CDR3 is built from 14 residues. CDR3 coding DNA: TGTGCCAGCAGCCTGTTGTGGGGGGGAGATGAAGCTTTCTTT. It encodes CASSLLWGGDEAFF.

The chain has TRBV7-3 and TRBJ2-3, with 8 bases fitting TRBD2. The CDR3 sequence is 15 residues long. Germline CDR1 and CDR2: SGHTA and FQGTGA. V shed 6 bases and J 8 bases; nucleotides not matched to a gene: 13. The CDR3 reads CASSSTSEGEITQYF. In nucleotides, the CDR3 is TGTGCCAGCAGTTCGACTAGCGAGGGGGAGATTACGCAGTATTTT.

V gene TRBV11-1 combines with J gene TRBJ2-5; 8 bases map to TRBD1. The CDR3 is 15 residues long. V lost 1 base, J lost 5 bases, and 6 bases stayed unmatched. Germline V gene sequence: CDR1 SGHAT, CDR2 FQDESV (reference sequence). The CDR3 DNA is TGTGCCAGCAGCTTAGTTGGACAGGGCCGGGAGACCCAGTACTTC. Amino acid sequence: CASSLVGQGRETQYF.

This chain joins TRBV3-1 (or the pseudogene TRBV3-2) and TRBJ2-3, with a weak D call TRBD1 (6 bases). The CDR3 sequence is 16 residues long. The ends were cut back, 2 bases at V and 2 bases at J, with 14 bases in the middle. Germline CDR1 and CDR2: LGHDT and YNNKEL (reference sequence). CDR3 residues: CASSQPGTLTTDTQYF. The CDR3 DNA is TGTGCCAGCAGCCAACCTGGGACATTAACCACAGATACGCAGTATTTT.

The gene calls are TRBV4-1 and TRBJ1-6; D unresolved. The CDR3 covers 13 residues. Germline-derived CDR1 and CDR2 are MGHRA and YSYEKL. V lost 1 base, J lost 8 bases, and 6 bases lay in between. The CDR3 region has the DNA TGCGCCAGCAGCCAAGGAGAAGATTCACCCCTCCACTTT. It yields the protein CASSQGEDSPLHF.

This chain uses TRBV19 with TRBJ2-2, with D possibly matching TRBD1 (5 bases). V was pared by 4 bases and J by 4 bases, with 13 bases between. Germline V lookup: CDR1 LNHDA, CDR2 SQIVND (reference sequence). The CDR3 extends over 15 amino acids. CDR3 loop: CASSTRTSPTGELFF. The CDR3 region has the DNA TGTGCCAGTAGTACAAGGACATCCCCCACCGGGGAGCTGTTTTTT.

This chain connects TRBV27 to TRBJ2-5; D is possibly TRBD2 (6 bases). Germline V gene sequence: CDR1 MNHEY, CDR2 SMNVEV (reference sequence). The CDR3 length is 14 residues. Trimming shortened V by 5 bases and J by 7 bases, and 17 bases separated the two germline ends. For the CDR3, the DNA is TGTGCCAGCAGTGCAGGGACTGGCTCGGGGACCCAGTACTTC. This sequence encodes CASSAGTGSGTQYF.

This rearrangement joins TRBV25-1 to TRBJ1-1, with D perhaps matching TRBD1 (6 bases). The CDR3 is 14 amino acids. CDR1 MGHDK and CDR2 SYGVNS come from the germline V gene. Between the trimmed V and J ends, which lost 6 bases and 4 bases, there was a span of 15 bases. The CDR3 here is CASRETGKGTEAFF. CDR3 nucleotide sequence: TGTGCCAGCAGAGAAACAGGGAAAGGCACTGAAGCTTTCTTT. Based on the CDR3 plus reference TRBV25-1 and TRBJ1-1, the full variable domain is EADIYQTPRYLVIGTGKKITLECSQTMGHDKMYWYQQDPGMELHLIHYSYGVNSTEKGDLSSESTVSRIRTEHFPLTLESARPSHTSQYLCASRETGKGTEAFFGQGTRLTVV.

The V call is TRBV5-6, the J call TRBJ2-7, with a possible D match to TRBD2 (5 bases). The ends were cut back, 4 bases at V and 6 bases at J, with 11 bases in the middle. Per the germline V gene, CDR1 is SGHDT and CDR2 is YYEEEE. The CDR3 has 12 amino acids. The CDR3 sequence: CASSRGVGEQYF. CDR3 nucleotide sequence: TGTGCCAGCAGCCGGGGAGTGGGCGAGCAGTACTTC.

This rearrangement joins TRBV5-1 to TRBJ2-1; the D gene is possibly TRBD2 (6 bases). Looked up from germline, CDR1 is SGHRS and CDR2 is YFSETQ. The CDR3 contains 17 residues. Deletions cut 2 bases from V and 0 bases from J, with 15 bases between. The CDR3 loop reads CASSLNPAGSSYNEQFF. The DNA of the CDR3 is TGCGCCAGCAGCTTAAACCCGGCGGGGAGCTCCTACAATGAGCAGTTCTTC.

This clone was seen once. The rearrangement links TRBV10-3 to TRBJ2-1; D might be TRBD1 (6 bases). This CDR3 has 14 amino acids. Germline CDR1 and CDR2: ENHRY and SYGVKD. V was shortened by 3 bases and J by 10 bases, with 16 bases between the two germline ends. CDR3 sequence (DNA): TGTGCCATCAGTGACCCGGACAGTCCTCCGGAGCAGTTCTTC. This translates into CAISDPDSPPEQFF.

The chain carries TRBV4-1 and TRBJ2-2, with 8 bases matching TRBD2. Trimming took 8 bases from V and 4 from J; bases not matched to a gene: 12. Germline V gives CDR1 MGHRA, CDR2 YSYEKL. The CDR3 is made up of 16 amino acids. CDR3 nucleotides: TGCGCCAGCGGTCCAGCGGGGGTCCGAGTCACCGGGGAGCTGTTTTTT. This encodes CASGPAGVRVTGELFF.

The chain recombines TRBV5-6 with TRBJ2-7; TRBD2 matches at 8 bases. There are 14 residues in the CDR3. From germline, CDR1 is SGHDT and CDR2 YYEEEE. The ends lost 3 bases at V and 7 bases at J; junction bases unmatched: 9. This chain's CDR3 is CASSSGGYRGEQYF. DNA for the CDR3: TGTGCCAGCAGCTCGGGGGGGTACCGTGGAGAGCAGTACTTC. The full variable domain, completed using reference TRBV5-6 and TRBJ2-7, is DAGVTQSPTHLIKTRGQQVTLRCSPKSGHDTVSWYQQALGQGPQFIFQYYEEEERQRGNFPDRFSGHQFPNYSSELNVNALLLGDSALYLCASSSGGYRGEQYFGPGTRLTVT.

With respect to this clone: This same CDR3 is encoded by further DNA sequences in the sample. The V gene is TRBV18, the J gene TRBJ2-6; no definite D call. V lost 4 bases and J 3 bases, leaving 7 bases between the germline ends. The CDR3 spans 14 residues. CDR1 and CDR2 (germline): KGHSH, LQKENI. CDR3 in amino acids: CASSLANGANVLTF. CDR3 sequence (DNA): TGTGCCAGCTCACTAGCAAATGGGGCCAACGTCCTGACTTTC.

The chain joins TRBV12-3 or TRBV12-4 to TRBJ1-3, with no clear D. This CDR3 comprises 13 residues. Trimming cost V 6 bases and J 0 bases, with 6 bases left between them. This CDR3 reads CASSHSSGNTIYF. CDR3 DNA: TGTGCCAGCAGCCATAGCTCTGGAAACACCATATATTTT.